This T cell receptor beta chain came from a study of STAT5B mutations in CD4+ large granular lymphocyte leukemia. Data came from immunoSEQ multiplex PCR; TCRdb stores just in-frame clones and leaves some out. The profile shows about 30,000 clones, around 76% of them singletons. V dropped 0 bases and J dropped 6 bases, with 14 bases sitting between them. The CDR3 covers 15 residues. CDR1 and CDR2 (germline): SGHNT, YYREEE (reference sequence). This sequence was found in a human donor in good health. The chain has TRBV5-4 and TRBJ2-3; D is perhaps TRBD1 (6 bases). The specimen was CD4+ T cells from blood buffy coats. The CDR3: CASSLDNRDLDTQYF. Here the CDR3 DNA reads TGTGCCAGCAGCTTGGACAACAGGGATTTGGATACGCAGTATTTT.